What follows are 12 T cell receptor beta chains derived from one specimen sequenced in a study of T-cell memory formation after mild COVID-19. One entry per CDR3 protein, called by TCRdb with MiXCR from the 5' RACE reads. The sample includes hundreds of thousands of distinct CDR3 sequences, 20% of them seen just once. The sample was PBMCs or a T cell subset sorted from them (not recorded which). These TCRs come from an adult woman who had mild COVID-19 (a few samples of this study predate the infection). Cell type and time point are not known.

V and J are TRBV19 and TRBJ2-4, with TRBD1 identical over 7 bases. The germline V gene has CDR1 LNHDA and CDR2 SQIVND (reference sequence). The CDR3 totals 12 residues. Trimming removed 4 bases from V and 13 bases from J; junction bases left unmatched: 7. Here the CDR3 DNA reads TGTGCCAGTAGTACGGACAGGTTGGAGCAGTACTTC. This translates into CASSTDRLEQYF.

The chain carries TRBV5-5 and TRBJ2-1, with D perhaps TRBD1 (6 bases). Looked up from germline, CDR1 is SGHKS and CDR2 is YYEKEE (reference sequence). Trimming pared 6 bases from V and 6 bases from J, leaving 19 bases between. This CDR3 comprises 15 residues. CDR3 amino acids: CASTLGHRPPNEQFF. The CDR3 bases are TGTGCCAGCACCCTGGGACACCGGCCCCCCAATGAGCAGTTCTTC. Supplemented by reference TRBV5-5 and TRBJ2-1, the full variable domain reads DAGVTQSPTHLIKTRGQQVTLRCSPISGHKSVSWYQQVLGQGPQFIFQYYEKEERGRGNFPDRFSARQFPNYSSELNVNALLLGDSALYLCASTLGHRPPNEQFFGPGTRLTVL.

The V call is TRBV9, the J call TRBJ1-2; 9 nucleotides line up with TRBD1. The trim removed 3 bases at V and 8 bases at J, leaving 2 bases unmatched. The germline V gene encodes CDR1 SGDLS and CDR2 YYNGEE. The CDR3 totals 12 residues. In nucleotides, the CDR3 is TGTGCCAGCAGCGGGACAGGGGTAGGCTACACCTTC. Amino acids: CASSGTGVGYTF. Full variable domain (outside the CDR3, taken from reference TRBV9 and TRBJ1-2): DSGVTQTPKHLITATGQRVTLRCSPRSGDLSVYWYQQSLDQGLQFLIQYYNGEERAKGNILERFSAQQFPDLHSELNLSSLELGDSALYFCASSGTGVGYTFGSGTRLTVV.

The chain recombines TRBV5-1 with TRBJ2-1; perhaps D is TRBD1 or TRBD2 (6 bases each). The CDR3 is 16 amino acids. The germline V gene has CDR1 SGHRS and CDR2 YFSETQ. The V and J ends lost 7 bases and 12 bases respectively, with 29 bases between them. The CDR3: CASAGGAGSRLQGQFF. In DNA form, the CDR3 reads TGCGCCAGCGCCGGGGGTGCGGGGTCACGGCTACAGGGGCAGTTCTTC.

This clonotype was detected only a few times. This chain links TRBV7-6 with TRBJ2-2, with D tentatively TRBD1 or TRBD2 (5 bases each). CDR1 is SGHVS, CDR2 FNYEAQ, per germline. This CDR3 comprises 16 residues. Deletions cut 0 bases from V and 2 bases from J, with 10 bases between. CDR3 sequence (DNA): TGTGCCAGCAGCTTAGCCCGGGACGGCAACACCGGGGAGCTGTTTTTT. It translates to CASSLARDGNTGELFF.

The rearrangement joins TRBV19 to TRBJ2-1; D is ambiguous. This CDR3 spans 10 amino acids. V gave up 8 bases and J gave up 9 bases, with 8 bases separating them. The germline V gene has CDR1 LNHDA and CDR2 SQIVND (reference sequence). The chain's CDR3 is CASGPAEQFF. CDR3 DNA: TGTGCCAGTGGACCTGCTGAGCAGTTCTTC.

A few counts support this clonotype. In DNA, the CDR3 is TGTGCCAGCAGTATACTAGCGGGAGGGAGGAATGAGCAGTTCTTC. Its translation: CASSILAGGRNEQFF. The chain has TRBV12-3 or TRBV12-4 and TRBJ2-1; 13 nucleotides match TRBD2. Trimming removed 5 bases from V and 7 bases from J; junction bases left unmatched: 5. This CDR3 is 15 amino acids long.

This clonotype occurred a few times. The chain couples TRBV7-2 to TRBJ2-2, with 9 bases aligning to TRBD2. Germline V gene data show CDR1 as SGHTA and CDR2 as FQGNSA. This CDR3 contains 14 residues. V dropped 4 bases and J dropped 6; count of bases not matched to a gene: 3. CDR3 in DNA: TGTGCCAGCAGCTCGCGGGGGGGAGCCGGGGAGCTGTTTTTT. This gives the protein CASSSRGGAGELFF.

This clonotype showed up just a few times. For the CDR3, the DNA is TGCGCCAGCAGCAAGGTGGATGCCGGGGAGCTGTTTTTT. Protein product: CASSKVDAGELFF. This sequence joins TRBV4-3 and TRBJ2-2; no definite D call. Per the germline V gene, CDR1 is LGHNA and CDR2 is YSLEER. This CDR3 is 13 amino acids long. V was clipped by 5 bases and J by 6 bases, with 10 bases between them.

The CDR3 loop is CASSQGADRDHEQYF. The CDR3 nucleotides read TGCGCCAGCAGCCAAGGTGCGGACAGGGACCACGAGCAGTACTTC. The rearrangement links TRBV4-1 to TRBJ2-7, with 8 bases fitting TRBD1. V was pared by 1 base and J by 5 bases, with 7 bases of the junction left unmatched. The CDR3 spans 15 residues. From germline, CDR1 is MGHRA and CDR2 YSYEKL.

The CDR3 region is CASRISGTNEQFF. In DNA, the CDR3 is TGTGCCAGCAGAATTAGCGGGACGAATGAGCAGTTCTTC. This chain links TRBV2 with TRBJ2-1, with 8 bases fitting TRBD2. The V segment lost 6 bases and the J segment 7 bases; nucleotides outside the gene matches: 5. CDR1 SNHLY and CDR2 FYNNEI come from the germline V gene. The CDR3 totals 13 residues.

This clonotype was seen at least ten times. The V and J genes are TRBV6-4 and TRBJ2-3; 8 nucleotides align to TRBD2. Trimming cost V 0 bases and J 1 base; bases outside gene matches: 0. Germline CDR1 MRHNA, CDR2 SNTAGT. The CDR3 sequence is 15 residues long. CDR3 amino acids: CASSDSSGGTDTQYF. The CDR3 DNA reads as TGTGCCAGCAGTGACTCTAGCGGGGGCACAGATACGCAGTATTTT.